This TCR beta chain was sequenced in a study of CD4 T cells in relation to SARS-CoV-2 and coronaviruses. Study-level information: TCR beta CDR3s were sequenced after roughly ten-day antigen culture of PBMCs. Controls used an HIV-1 Nef peptide pool or no peptide.

The V end lost 3 bases, the J end lost 3 bases, and 23 bases lay between the germline ends. The CDR3 sequence is 18 residues long. Germline V CDR1 and CDR2: SGHRS, YFSETQ. Assay: immunoSEQ multiplex PCR; the TCRdb copy retains only in-frame clones and omits some. The table lists around 28,000 clones, 74% of them singletons. This clone was counted a single time. Its antigen is not identified. Overall study results and limits: In roughly 65% of donors, memory CD4+ clonotypes crossrecognized SARS-CoV-2 and at least one common cold coronavirus spike. SARS-CoV-2-driven expansion was significantly weaker in crossreactive than monoreactive clones.

Before the COVID-19 pandemic, during about 2011-2019, CD4+ T cells were taken from unexposed donors. Isolation of CD4+ T cells took place after around eleven days in culture. The specimen sequenced was CD4+ T cells from PBMCs, cultured in vitro. The rearrangement links TRBV5-1 to TRBJ2-3, with TRBD2 as a possible D gene (6 bases). This TCR was sampled from a human donor in good health. The DNA for the CDR3 is TGCGCCAGCAGCTGGGGGGTAGGCCTAGGTAGGGTGACAGATACGCAGTATTTT. Translation: CASSWGVGLGRVTDTQYF.